These 14 T cell receptor beta chains were all obtained from the same sample, sequenced in a study of OX40 agonist ivuxolimab in advanced cancers. Method: immunoSEQ multiplex PCR; TCRdb's copy keeps in-frame clones and lacks some. The sample yields about 82,000 clones, more than 80% seen once. The sequencing used CD4+ or CD8+ T cells sorted from blood, collected in a trial of the OX40 agonist ivuxolimab. These receptors all stem from an adult with an advanced solid tumor such as melanoma, head and neck, liver or kidney cancer.

This chain joins TRBV7-2 and TRBJ2-1, with TRBD2 as a possible D gene (5 bases). Germline V gives CDR1 SGHTA, CDR2 FQGNSA. V was shortened by 5 bases and J by 4 bases, with 15 bases between the two germline ends. The CDR3 contains 15 residues. CDR3: CASSPPISGYNEQFF. The CDR3 nucleotides are TGTGCCAGCAGCCCTCCTATAAGCGGTTACAATGAGCAGTTCTTC.

This chain joins TRBV29-1 and TRBJ1-2; D may be TRBD1 (6 bases). The CDR3 is 14 residues long. The germline gives CDR1 SQVTM, CDR2 ANQGSEA. V dropped 0 bases and J dropped 7 bases, with 15 bases sitting between them. The CDR3 loop reads CSVEDQAGVGGYTF. The CDR3 DNA follows: TGCAGCGTTGAAGATCAGGCAGGGGTGGGTGGCTACACCTTC. Based on the CDR3 plus reference TRBV29-1 and TRBJ1-2, the full variable domain is SAVISQKPSRDICQRGTSLTIQCQVDSQVTMMFWYRQQPGQSLTLIATANQGSEATYESGFVIDKFPISRPNLTFSTLTVSNMSPEDSSIYLCSVEDQAGVGGYTFGSGTRLTVV.

This clone was seen a handful of times. V is TRBV6-6 and J is TRBJ1-2; D remains ambiguous. The CDR3 runs to 13 residues. CDR1 MNHNY and CDR2 SVGAGI come from the germline V gene (reference sequence). Trimming cost V 5 bases and J 4 bases, with 11 bases left between them. This CDR3 reads CASSPDRVYGYTF. CDR3 in DNA: TGTGCCAGCAGTCCCGACCGGGTCTATGGCTACACCTTC.

This clone was picked up one time. V usage is TRBV30 and J usage is TRBJ2-1; D unclear. V lost 1 base to trimming and J lost 1 base, with 2 bases between them. This CDR3 contains 12 residues. Germline V gives CDR1 GTSNPN, CDR2 SVGIG (reference sequence). The CDR3 coding sequence is TGTGCCTGGAGTGAATCCTACAATGAGCAGTTCTTC. Its translation: CAWSESYNEQFF. The complete variable domain, with remaining parts taken from reference TRBV30 and TRBJ2-1, reads SQTIHQWPATLVQPVGSPLSLECTVEGTSNPNLYWYRQAAGRGLQLLFYSVGIGQISSEVPQNLSASRPQDRQFILSSKKLLLSDSGFYLCAWSESYNEQFFGPGTRLTVL.

This clone was detected only once. The V call is TRBV10-3, the J call TRBJ2-5; perhaps TRBD2 as D (5 bases). Trimming removed 0 bases at V and 1 base at J, with 6 bases between. There are 14 residues in the CDR3. Germline V gene sequence: CDR1 ENHRY, CDR2 SYGVKD. The DNA for the CDR3 is TGTGCCATCAGTGAGTCCGGGATCCAAGAGACCCAGTACTTC. Translation: CAISESGIQETQYF.

CDR3 sequence (DNA): TGCGCCAGCAGACCGACAGGGCCATATGAAAAACTGTTTTTT. This sequence encodes CASRPTGPYEKLFF. The genes are TRBV5-1 and TRBJ1-4; the match to TRBD1 covers 7 bases. V was pared by 5 bases and J by 6 bases, with 7 bases of the junction left unmatched. Germline V gene sequence: CDR1 SGHRS, CDR2 YFSETQ. This CDR3 has 14 residues.

J is TRBJ2-3 and V is TRBV11-3; no clear D. V was cut by 5 bases and J by 5 bases, with 14 bases left in between. The germline gives CDR1 SGHNT, CDR2 YENEEA. The CDR3 sequence is 14 residues long. CDR3 protein: CASSPNRLLDTQYF. CDR3 nucleotide sequence: TGTGCCAGCAGCCCGAACCGACTGTTAGATACGCAGTATTTT. The variable domain in full, completed from reference TRBV11-3 and TRBJ2-3, reads EAGVVQSPRYKIIEKKQPVAFWCNPISGHNTLYWYLQNLGQGPELLIRYENEEAVDDSQLPKDRFSAERLKGVDSTLKIQPAELGDSAVYLCASSPNRLLDTQYFGPGTRLTVL.

The genes are TRBV15 and TRBJ1-5; no reliable D call. V was clipped by 1 base and J by 2 bases, with 9 bases between them. The length of the CDR3 is 15 residues. The V gene's germline CDR1 is LNHNV and CDR2 YYDKDF (reference sequence). The CDR3: CATSRGTNGNQPQHF. CDR3 bases: TGTGCCACCAGCAGAGGCACAAATGGCAATCAGCCCCAGCATTTT.

The CDR3 sequence is CASSEGAGNYGYTF. CDR3 DNA: TGTGCCAGCAGTGAAGGCGCAGGGAACTATGGCTACACCTTC. The chain couples TRBV6-1 to TRBJ1-2; TRBD1 is a possible D gene (5 bases). This CDR3 comprises 14 residues. The V gene's germline CDR1 is MNHNS and CDR2 SASEGT. Trimming pared 1 base from V and 2 bases from J, leaving 8 bases between.

V is TRBV7-9 and J is TRBJ1-4, with D possibly matching TRBD1 (5 bases). The V gene's germline CDR1 is SEHNR and CDR2 FQNEAQ (reference sequence). The CDR3 has 13 amino acids. V lost 10 bases, J lost 8 bases, and 17 bases lay in between. This CDR3 reads CATAGTGPEKLFF. CDR3 DNA sequence: TGTGCCACCGCCGGGACGGGCCCCGAAAAACTGTTTTTT.

The rearrangement uses TRBV5-4 and TRBJ1-3; 7 bases match TRBD1. The germline V gene encodes CDR1 SGHNT and CDR2 YYREEE (reference sequence). This CDR3 contains 17 residues. Trimming took 4 bases from V and 0 from J; bases not matched to a gene: 10. Written as DNA, the CDR3 is TGTGCCAGCAGCCCATCTATCGGGACAGCCTCTGGAAACACCATATATTTT. Translated, it gives CASSPSIGTASGNTIYF.

J is TRBJ1-3 and V is TRBV7-2, with unresolved D. The ends were cut back, 3 bases at V and 0 bases at J, with 9 bases in the middle. CDR3 size: 15 residues. CDR1 and CDR2 (germline): SGHTA, FQGNSA. CDR3 nucleotides: TGTGCCAGCAGCTTGTCGACTTACTCTGGAAACACCATATATTTT. This gives the protein CASSLSTYSGNTIYF.

The chain has TRBV11-2 and TRBJ2-3; 8 bases agree with TRBD2. With V trimmed by 5 bases and J by 1 base, 11 bases remained unmatched. From germline, CDR1 is SGHAT and CDR2 FQNNGV. The CDR3 spans 17 residues. The chain's CDR3 is CASSPRGSGDRTDTQYF. As DNA, the CDR3 is TGTGCCAGCAGCCCCCGGGGTAGCGGGGATCGCACAGATACGCAGTATTTT.

The chain joins TRBV7-3 to TRBJ2-2, with 11 bases that match TRBD2. J gave up 6 bases and V 2 bases, and 5 bases lay outside the gene matches. There are 16 residues in the CDR3. Germline lookup yields CDR1 SGHTA and CDR2 FQGTGA. The chain's CDR3 is CASSLSGTSGAGELFF. The CDR3, as DNA: TGTGCCAGCAGCTTATCCGGGACTAGCGGAGCCGGGGAGCTGTTTTTT.